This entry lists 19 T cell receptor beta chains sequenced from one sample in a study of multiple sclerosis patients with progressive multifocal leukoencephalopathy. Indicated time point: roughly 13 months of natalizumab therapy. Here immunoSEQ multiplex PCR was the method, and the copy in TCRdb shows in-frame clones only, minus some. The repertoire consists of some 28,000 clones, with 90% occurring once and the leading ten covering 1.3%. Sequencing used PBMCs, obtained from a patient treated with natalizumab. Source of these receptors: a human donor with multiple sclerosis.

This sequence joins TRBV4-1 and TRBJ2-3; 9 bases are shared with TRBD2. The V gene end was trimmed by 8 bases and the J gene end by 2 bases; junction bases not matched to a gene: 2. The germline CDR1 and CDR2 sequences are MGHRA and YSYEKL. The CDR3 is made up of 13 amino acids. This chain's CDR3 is CASASGNTDTQYF. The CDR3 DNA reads TGCGCCAGCGCTAGCGGGAACACAGATACGCAGTATTTT.

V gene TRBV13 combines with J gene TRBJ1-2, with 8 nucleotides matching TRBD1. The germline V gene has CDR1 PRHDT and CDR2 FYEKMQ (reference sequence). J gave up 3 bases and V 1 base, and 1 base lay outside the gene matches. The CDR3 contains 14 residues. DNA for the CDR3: TGTGCCAGCAGCTTAGAACAGGGGGACTATGGCTACACCTTC. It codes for CASSLEQGDYGYTF.

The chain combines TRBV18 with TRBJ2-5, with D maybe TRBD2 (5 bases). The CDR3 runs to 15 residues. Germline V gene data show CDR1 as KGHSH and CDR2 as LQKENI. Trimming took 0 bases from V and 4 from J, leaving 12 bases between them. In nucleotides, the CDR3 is TGTGCCAGCTCACCACCGGACTCCCCTTTAGAGACCCAGTACTTC. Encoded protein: CASSPPDSPLETQYF.

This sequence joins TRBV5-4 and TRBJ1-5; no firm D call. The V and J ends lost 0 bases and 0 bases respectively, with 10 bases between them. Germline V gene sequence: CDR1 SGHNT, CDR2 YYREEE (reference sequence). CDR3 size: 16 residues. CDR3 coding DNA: TGTGCCAGCAGCTTGGACGGACCATATAGCAATCAGCCCCAGCATTTT. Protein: CASSLDGPYSNQPQHF.

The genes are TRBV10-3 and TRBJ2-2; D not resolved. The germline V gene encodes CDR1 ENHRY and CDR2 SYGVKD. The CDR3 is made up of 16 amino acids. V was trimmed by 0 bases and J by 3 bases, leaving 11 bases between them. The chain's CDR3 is CAISESGLTYTGELFF. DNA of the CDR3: TGTGCCATCAGTGAGTCAGGCCTCACCTACACCGGGGAGCTGTTTTTT.

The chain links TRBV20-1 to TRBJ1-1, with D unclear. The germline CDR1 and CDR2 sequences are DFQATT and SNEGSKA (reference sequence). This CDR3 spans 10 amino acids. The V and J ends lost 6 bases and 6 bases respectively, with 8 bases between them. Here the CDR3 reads CSAVGSEAFF. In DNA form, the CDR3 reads TGCAGTGCGGTGGGGTCTGAAGCTTTCTTT.

The CDR3 DNA is TGTGCCAGCAGAAGCGCAGGGGGTAACACCGGGGAGCTGTTTTTT. It codes for CASRSAGGNTGELFF. This rearrangement joins TRBV7-9 to TRBJ2-2; 7 nucleotides align to TRBD1. CDR3 length equals 15 residues. V dropped 6 bases and J dropped 2; count of bases not matched to a gene: 6. The germline gives CDR1 SEHNR, CDR2 FQNEAQ (reference sequence).

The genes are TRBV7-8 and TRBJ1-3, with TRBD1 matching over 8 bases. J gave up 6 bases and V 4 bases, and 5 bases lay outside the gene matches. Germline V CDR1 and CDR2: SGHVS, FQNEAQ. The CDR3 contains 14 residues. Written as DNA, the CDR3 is TGTGCCAGCAGCTCACCGGACAGGGAAAACACCATATATTTT. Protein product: CASSSPDRENTIYF.

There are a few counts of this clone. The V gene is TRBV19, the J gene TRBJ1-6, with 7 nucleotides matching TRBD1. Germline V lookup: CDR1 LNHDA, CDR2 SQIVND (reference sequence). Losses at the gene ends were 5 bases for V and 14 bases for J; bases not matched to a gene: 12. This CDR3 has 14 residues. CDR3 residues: CASSRTGTVISLHF. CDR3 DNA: TGTGCCAGTAGTCGTACCGGGACAGTTATTTCCCTCCACTTT.

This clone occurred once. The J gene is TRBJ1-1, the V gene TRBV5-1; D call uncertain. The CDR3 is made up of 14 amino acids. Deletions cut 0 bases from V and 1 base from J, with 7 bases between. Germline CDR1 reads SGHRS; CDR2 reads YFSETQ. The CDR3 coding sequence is TGCGCCAGCAGCTTGGCCACAGCGAACACTGAAGCTTTCTTT. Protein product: CASSLATANTEAFF.

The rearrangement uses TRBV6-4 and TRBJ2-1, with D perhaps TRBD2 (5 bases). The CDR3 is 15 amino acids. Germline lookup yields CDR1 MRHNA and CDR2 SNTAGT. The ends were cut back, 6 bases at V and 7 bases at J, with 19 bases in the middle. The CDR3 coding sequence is TGTGCCAGCAGCGTACGGGGTGGGGAAGGGAATGAGCAGTTCTTC. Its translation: CASSVRGGEGNEQFF.

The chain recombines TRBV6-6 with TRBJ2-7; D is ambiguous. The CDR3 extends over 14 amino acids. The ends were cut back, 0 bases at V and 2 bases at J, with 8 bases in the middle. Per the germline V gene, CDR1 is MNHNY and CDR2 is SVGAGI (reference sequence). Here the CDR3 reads CASSYSGNPYEQYF. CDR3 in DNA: TGTGCCAGCAGTTACTCGGGAAACCCCTACGAGCAGTACTTC.

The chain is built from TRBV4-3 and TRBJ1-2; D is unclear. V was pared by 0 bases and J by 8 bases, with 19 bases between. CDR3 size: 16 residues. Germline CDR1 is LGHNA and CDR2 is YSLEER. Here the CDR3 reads CASSQEWPVVDRGYTF. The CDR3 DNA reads TGCGCCAGCAGCCAAGAGTGGCCGGTCGTGGATCGGGGCTACACCTTC.

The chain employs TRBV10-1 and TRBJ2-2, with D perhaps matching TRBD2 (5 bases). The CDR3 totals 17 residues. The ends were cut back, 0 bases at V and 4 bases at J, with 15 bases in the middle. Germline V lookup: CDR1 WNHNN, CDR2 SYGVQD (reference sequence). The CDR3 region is CASSESDRRGITGELFF. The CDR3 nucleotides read TGCGCCAGCAGTGAGTCGGACCGCCGAGGGATCACCGGGGAGCTGTTTTTT.

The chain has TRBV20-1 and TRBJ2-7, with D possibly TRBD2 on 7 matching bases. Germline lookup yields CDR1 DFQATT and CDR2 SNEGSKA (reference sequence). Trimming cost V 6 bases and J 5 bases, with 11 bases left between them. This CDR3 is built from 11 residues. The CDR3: CSAGGGNEQYF. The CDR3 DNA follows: TGCAGTGCGGGAGGGGGAAACGAGCAGTACTTC.

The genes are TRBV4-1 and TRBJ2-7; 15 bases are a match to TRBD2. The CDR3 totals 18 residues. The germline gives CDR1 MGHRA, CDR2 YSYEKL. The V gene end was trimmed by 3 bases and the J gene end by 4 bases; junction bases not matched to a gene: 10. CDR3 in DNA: TGCGCCAGCAGCCACCCAGGGACTAGCGGGGGGCCTAGTTACGAGCAGTACTTC. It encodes CASSHPGTSGGPSYEQYF.

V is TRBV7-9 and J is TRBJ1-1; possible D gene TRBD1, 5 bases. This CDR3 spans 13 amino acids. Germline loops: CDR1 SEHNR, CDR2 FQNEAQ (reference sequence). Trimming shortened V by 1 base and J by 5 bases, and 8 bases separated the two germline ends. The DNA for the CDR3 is TGTGCCAGCAGCTTAGGTTGGGGGACTGAAGCTTTCTTT. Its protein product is CASSLGWGTEAFF.

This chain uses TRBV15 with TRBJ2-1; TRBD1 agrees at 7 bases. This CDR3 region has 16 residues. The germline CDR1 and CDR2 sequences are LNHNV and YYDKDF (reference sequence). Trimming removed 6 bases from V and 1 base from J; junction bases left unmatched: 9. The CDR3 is CATSPRGLGSYNEQFF. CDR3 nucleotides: TGTGCCACCAGTCCGAGGGGGCTTGGTTCCTACAATGAGCAGTTCTTC.

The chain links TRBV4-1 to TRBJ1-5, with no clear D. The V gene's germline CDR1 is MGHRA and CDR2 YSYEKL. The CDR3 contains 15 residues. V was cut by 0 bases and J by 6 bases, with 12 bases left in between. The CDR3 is CASSQDITAGQPQHF. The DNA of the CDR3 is TGCGCCAGCAGCCAAGATATCACAGCAGGTCAGCCCCAGCATTTT.